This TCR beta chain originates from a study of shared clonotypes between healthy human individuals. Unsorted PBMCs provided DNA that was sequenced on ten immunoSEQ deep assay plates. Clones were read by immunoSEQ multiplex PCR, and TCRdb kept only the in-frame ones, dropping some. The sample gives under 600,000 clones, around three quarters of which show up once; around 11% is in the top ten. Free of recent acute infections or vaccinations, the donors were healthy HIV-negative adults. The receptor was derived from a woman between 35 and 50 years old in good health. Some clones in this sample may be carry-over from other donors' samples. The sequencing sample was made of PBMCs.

Written as DNA, the CDR3 is TGTGCCAGCAGCCAAGATCCGGACAGGCGAGGTGGCTACACCTTC. This sequence encodes CASSQDPDRRGGYTF. The chain has TRBV4-2 and TRBJ1-2; 7 bases agree with TRBD1. The length of the CDR3 is 15 residues. Trimming at V came to 0 bases and at J to 7 bases, leaving 8 bases not matched to a gene. The V gene's germline CDR1 is LGHNA and CDR2 YNFKEQ.